This T cell receptor (beta chain) was sequenced in a study of blood T cell repertoires in COVID-19 (dated by TCRdb to the early 2020s). Study-wide context: Collaborator samples came from the United States, Italy and Spain and covered acute and convalescent phases of COVID-19. The material from the prospective study consisted of cDNA or gDNA derived from T cells, B-cell-depleted T cells, or PBMCs. Subjects who had been exposed to COVID-19, were actively infected with it, or had recovered from it provided the deeply sampled blood TCRbeta repertoires that made up the dataset. The repertoires were released in a freely available public database meant as a resource for research on the immune response to SARS-CoV-2. Samples came from the ongoing ImmuneRACE study (first 160 participants) plus 1,254 subjects from 6 global collaborators. A de-identified subject ID, COVID-19 status, age in years and sex were almost always included in the sample metadata. Where available, HLA class I and class II types were obtained from metadata supplied by the sample provider rather than from assay-based typing. What the authors observed across the whole study: Clinical and demographic metadata were provided uncurated, with the amount varying by source and participant.

As concerns this clone: The antigen this receptor binds is unknown. No much larger clone exists at a distance of one base, and base qualities are not known.

TCRbeta CDR3 regions were amplified from genomic DNA by means of the immunoSEQ Assay, a bias-controlled multiplex PCR. Concerning the study's data processing: Nucleated cell counts per sample were estimated from amplification of reference gene primers within the assay. To quantify the absolute abundance of each unique TCRbeta CDR3 rearrangement, sequence reads were collapsed and filtered. Productive Simpson clonality was computed per sample as the square root of Simpson's diversity index over productive rearrangements. TCRdb's version of the immuneACCESS table is confined to in-frame rearrangements and falls short of the full clone set. An unresolved V gene accounts for under half of the shortfall where checked; the remainder is of unknown origin. V, J and clone size were drawn from that table, and D and trimming were deduced from the DNA. Across this sample there are roughly 120,000 clones, with about 90% seen only once. 4.6% of the sample comes from the top ten.

V is reduced by 3 bases and J by 1 base, leaving a spacing of 4 bases between them. Taken from the germline V gene, the CDR1 and CDR2 loops are ENHRY and SYGVKD. Spanning cysteine to phenylalanine, the CDR3 consists of 12 amino acids. Only the CDR3 portion is preserved as DNA: 36 bases, with reading frame beginning at the first base. Each collaborating institution followed its own protocols to collect whole blood in K2EDTA tubes. For TCRbeta analysis, collaborator samples were shipped as frozen whole blood, as isolated PBMCs, or as DNA extracted from either sample type. The chain is assembled from TRBV10-3 and TRBJ2-7; the D gene is not confidently resolved. The source of this sequence is a woman aged 45-65 years with acute or convalescent COVID-19. Sequencing was carried out using peripheral blood. This receptor carries the CDR3 CAISDSSYEQYF. The sequenced DNA is TGTGCCATCAGTGACAGTTCCTACGAGCAGTACTTC.